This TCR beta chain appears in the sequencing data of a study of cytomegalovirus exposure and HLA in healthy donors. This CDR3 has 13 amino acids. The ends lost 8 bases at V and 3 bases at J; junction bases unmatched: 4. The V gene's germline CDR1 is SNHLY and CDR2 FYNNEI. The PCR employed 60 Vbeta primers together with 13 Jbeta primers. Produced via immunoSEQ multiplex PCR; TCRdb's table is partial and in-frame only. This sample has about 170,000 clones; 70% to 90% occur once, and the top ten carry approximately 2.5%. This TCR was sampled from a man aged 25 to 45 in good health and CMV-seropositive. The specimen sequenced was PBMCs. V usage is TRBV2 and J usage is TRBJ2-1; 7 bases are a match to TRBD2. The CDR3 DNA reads TGTGCCAGCGAAGCGGGAAACTACAATGAGCAGTTCTTC. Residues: CASEAGNYNEQFF.